The 10 T cell receptor beta chains in this list originate from one sample, sequenced in a study of shared clonotypes between healthy human individuals. Using immunoSEQ multiplex PCR, the repertoire was profiled, and TCRdb retains in-frame clones only, with some absent. The profile shows 2.3 million or so clones, 85% to 95% of them singletons. Input material: naive CD4+ T cells from PBMCs. Subset: CD45RA+ positively selected. The receptors shown here come from a man younger than 30 in good health. Some clones in this sample may be carry-over from other donors' samples.

The chain employs TRBV4-1 and TRBJ2-4, with D unresolved. Germline CDR1 reads MGHRA; CDR2 reads YSYEKL. V lost 3 bases and J 8 bases, leaving 14 bases between the germline ends. The CDR3 has 14 residues. The CDR3 DNA reads TGCGCCAGCAGCCAGGCGGCAGAATGGGACATTCAGTACTTC. Translated: CASSQAAEWDIQYF.

This sequence joins TRBV7-2 and TRBJ2-5, with D possibly matching TRBD1 (5 bases). This CDR3 is built from 17 residues. CDR1 SGHTA and CDR2 FQGNSA come from the germline V gene. The germline V and J ends were trimmed by 2 bases and 5 bases, with 21 bases remaining between them. CDR3 in DNA: TGTGCCAGCAGCTTACAAGTCCGCCAGGGCCCTTGGGAGACCCAGTACTTC. Encoded protein: CASSLQVRQGPWETQYF.

For the CDR3, the DNA is TGTGCCAGCAGTGACTCGGGACTAGCTGAGCAGTTCTTC. This sequence encodes CASSDSGLAEQFF. This rearrangement joins TRBV6-4 to TRBJ2-1, with TRBD2 matching over 9 bases. This CDR3 has 13 residues. The V segment lost 0 bases and the J segment 9 bases; nucleotides outside the gene matches: 0. CDR1 and CDR2 (germline): MRHNA, SNTAGT.

The rearrangement joins TRBV5-1 to TRBJ1-2; 9 bases are a match to TRBD1. Looked up from germline, CDR1 is SGHRS and CDR2 is YFSETQ. The V gene end was trimmed by 4 bases and the J gene end by 6 bases; junction bases not matched to a gene: 10. The CDR3 totals 15 residues. CDR3 sequence reads: CASSREGTGFNGYTF. DNA of the CDR3: TGCGCCAGCAGCAGGGAGGGGACAGGGTTCAATGGCTACACCTTC.

V gene TRBV27 combines with J gene TRBJ1-5; D is unclear. The CDR3 covers 16 residues. V gave up 6 bases and J gave up 0 bases, with 15 bases separating them. Looked up from germline, CDR1 is MNHEY and CDR2 is SMNVEV (reference sequence). Written as DNA, the CDR3 is TGTGCCAGCAGCAAAATCCGGAGTTATAGCAATCAGCCCCAGCATTTT. Translated: CASSKIRSYSNQPQHF.

Comment on this clone: Other nucleotide sequences in the sample specify the same CDR3. The CDR3 bases are TGTGCCAGCAGGAACACCGGGGAGCTGTTTTTT. Translated, it gives CASRNTGELFF. This chain joins TRBV6-1 and TRBJ2-2; D not resolved. The V gene lost 6 bases and the J gene lost 1 base, with 0 bases spanning the gap. CDR3 size: 11 residues. Germline V gene lookup returns CDR1 MNHNS and CDR2 SASEGT.

This clone was detected only once. V is TRBV7-3 and J is TRBJ2-2; no clear D gene. CDR1 and CDR2 (germline): SGHTA, FQGTGA. CDR3 length: 13 residues. The ends were cut back, 3 bases at V and 4 bases at J, with 6 bases in the middle. CDR3 bases: TGTGCCAGCAGCTTTCTGGGCACCGGGGAGCTGTTTTTT. Encoded protein: CASSFLGTGELFF.

About this clone itself: This CDR3 is also generated by other DNA sequences in the sample. The chain carries TRBV29-1 and TRBJ2-3; D is undetermined. The CDR3 contains 10 residues. Trimming removed 4 bases at V and 6 bases at J, with 5 bases between. Germline V CDR1 and CDR2: SQVTM, ANQGSEA. The CDR3, as DNA: TGCAGCGTTGGCTCGGATACGCAGTATTTT. Amino acids: CSVGSDTQYF.

The chain couples TRBV27 to TRBJ1-4, with D possibly TRBD1 on 5 matching bases. V lost 9 bases and J 4 bases, leaving 27 bases between the germline ends. The CDR3 has 18 amino acids. Germline-derived CDR1 and CDR2 are MNHEY and SMNVEV (reference sequence). Here the CDR3 reads CARLDSGDLATLNEKLFF. CDR3 nucleotides: TGTGCCAGACTTGATTCGGGGGACCTCGCCACCCTTAATGAAAAACTGTTTTTT.

V usage is TRBV9 and J usage is TRBJ2-7; no reliable D call. V gave up 4 bases and J gave up 2 bases, with 19 bases separating them. This CDR3 is 16 amino acids long. Germline values: CDR1 SGDLS, CDR2 YYNGEE. CDR3 DNA: TGTGCCAGCAGCCCCCAGGTTACTGGATCGACCTACGAGCAGTACTTC. Translating gives CASSPQVTGSTYEQYF.